This TCR beta chain was documented in a study of cytomegalovirus exposure and HLA in healthy donors. Both 60 Vbeta primers and 13 Jbeta primers went into the PCR. Produced via immunoSEQ multiplex PCR; TCRdb's table is partial and in-frame only. The sample lists some 95,000 clones, approximately 71% seen once, with about 16% in the top ten. Sequences were obtained from PBMCs. The source of this sequence is a woman aged 18-29 years in good health and CMV-seropositive.

CDR3 nucleotides: TGTGCCAGCACCCGGGACAAGCGGGAAAAACTGTTTTTT. This codes for CASTRDKREKLFF. The chain employs TRBV7-2 and TRBJ1-4, with a possible D match to TRBD1 (6 bases). The CDR3 runs 13 residues. Germline V gives CDR1 SGHTA, CDR2 FQGNSA. Trimming shortened V by 7 bases and J by 8 bases, and 14 bases separated the two germline ends. Combining the CDR3 with reference TRBV7-2 and TRBJ1-4 gives the whole variable domain GAGVSQSPSNKVTEKGKDVELRCDPISGHTALYWYRQSLGQGLEFLIYFQGNSAPDKSGLPSDRFSAERTGGSVSTLTIQRTQQEDSAVYLCASTRDKREKLFFGSGTQLSVL.